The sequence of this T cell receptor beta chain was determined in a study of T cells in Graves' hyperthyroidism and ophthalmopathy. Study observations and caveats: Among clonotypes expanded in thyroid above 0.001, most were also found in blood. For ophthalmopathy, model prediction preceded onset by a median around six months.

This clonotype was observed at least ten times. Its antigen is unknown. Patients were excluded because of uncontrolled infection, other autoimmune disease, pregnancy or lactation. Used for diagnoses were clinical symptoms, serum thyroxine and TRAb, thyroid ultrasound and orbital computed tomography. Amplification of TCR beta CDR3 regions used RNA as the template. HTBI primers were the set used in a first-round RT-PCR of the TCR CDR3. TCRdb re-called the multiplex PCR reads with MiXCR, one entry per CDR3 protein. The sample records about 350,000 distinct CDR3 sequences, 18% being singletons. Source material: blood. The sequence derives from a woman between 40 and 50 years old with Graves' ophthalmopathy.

CDR3 protein: CASSQVTYAYEQYF. CDR3 nucleotides: TGCGCCAGCAGCCAAGTTACGTACGCCTACGAGCAGTACTTC. This chain uses TRBV4-1 with TRBJ2-7; D gene ambiguous. The CDR3 is 14 residues long. The germline V gene has CDR1 MGHRA and CDR2 YSYEKL. Trimming stripped 1 base from V and 2 bases from J, with 9 bases between.